This TCR beta chain originates from a study of control samples from healthy donors and cancer patients. Using immunoSEQ multiplex PCR, the repertoire was profiled, and TCRdb retains in-frame clones only, with some absent. The sample includes 35,000 to 50,000 clones, more than 75% of them seen just once. Material for sequencing was PBMCs. The clonotype was recovered from a woman in her sixties with lung cancer.

This CDR3 is CASFMEWAGETYGEQFF. The CDR3 DNA reads TGTGCCAGTTTTATGGAGTGGGCGGGAGAGACCTACGGTGAGCAGTTCTTC. This chain connects TRBV2 to TRBJ2-1, with 7 bases matching TRBD2. The V gene end was trimmed by 9 bases and the J gene end by 9 bases; junction bases not matched to a gene: 23. Germline CDR1 reads SNHLY; CDR2 reads FYNNEI. This CDR3 is built from 17 residues.